The entry below describes one T cell receptor (beta chain). Antigen unknown. The sample belongs to a study of response to subunit inactivated influenza vaccine. Notes on the study in general: A suggestion made by the authors is that each seasonal influenza vaccination recruits few new T cells.

TCRdb independently ran MiXCR on the RT-PCR reads; one entry per CDR3 protein. The sample has some 850,000 distinct CDR3 sequences; roughly 20% are singletons. The receptor was derived from a man aged 45-65 years who received an inactivated influenza vaccine. This material consisted of PBMCs from blood, taken more than 4 days after vaccination.

The CDR3 reads CASSSGQNGGNTIYF. DNA for the CDR3: TGTGCCAGCAGTTCGGGACAGAACGGGGGAAACACCATATATTTT. This sequence joins TRBV6-5 and TRBJ1-3, with 7 positions matching TRBD1. V dropped 4 bases and J dropped 4; count of bases not matched to a gene: 7. The CDR3 length is 15 residues. CDR1 and CDR2 from the germline V gene are MNHEY and SVGAGI.